This T cell receptor (beta chain) was recorded in a study of beta chain features in type 1 diabetes. Expressed TCRB transcripts were sequenced, since all the RNA that had been isolated was reverse transcribed. Profiled with immunoSEQ multiplex PCR; TCRdb holds only in-frame clones, not every one. In the table there are about 180,000 clones, roughly 8% of which are singletons. On this clone: What it recognizes is unknown.

On average, the one heparinised blood draw given by each donor was 90 to 150 mL. Staining for CD45RO/CCR7/CD25/CD127/CD95/CD27 allowed sorting of CD4+ naive, central memory, regulatory and stem cell-like memory cells. Findings and limits, study-wide: Diminished insertions and augmented deletions at VDJ junctions characterized type 1 diabetes patients. Researchers report that Type 1 diabetes patients had moderately but significantly shorter TCRB CDR3s across all four CD4+ subsets.

The CDR3 spans 13 residues. V was clipped by 8 bases and J by 4 bases; unmatched bases: 7. Germline CDR1 reads MNHEY; CDR2 reads SVGAGI. The sample consisted of central memory CD4+ T cells from blood. The chain couples TRBV6-5 to TRBJ1-1; 7 bases are shared with TRBD1. The sequence derives from a man aged 18 to 35 with type 1 diabetes. CDR3 amino acids: CASLPTGSTEAFF. The DNA of the CDR3 is TGTGCCAGCCTCCCGACAGGGAGCACTGAAGCTTTCTTT.